This T cell receptor beta chain appears in the sequencing data of a study of control samples from healthy donors and cancer patients. This clone was detected a few times. Some clones are missing from TCRdb's copy, which holds only in-frame ones; the method was immunoSEQ multiplex PCR. The sample records about 180,000 clones, approximately 92% being singletons. The V gene lost 4 bases and the J gene lost 7 bases, with 14 bases spanning the gap. The CDR3 is 14 residues long. From germline, CDR1 is SNHLY and CDR2 FYNNEI. The chain employs TRBV2 and TRBJ1-5; no clear D. This receptor was obtained from a man aged 25-40 years in good health. The sequenced material came from blood. The CDR3 sequence is CASSGLGNTQPQHF. The CDR3 nucleotides read TGTGCCAGCAGTGGACTAGGGAATACGCAGCCCCAGCATTTT. Drawing the rest from reference TRBV2 and TRBJ1-5, the complete variable domain is EPEVTQTPSHQVTQMGQEVILRCVPISNHLYFYWYRQILGQKVEFLVSFYNNEISEKSEIFDDQFSVERPDGSNFTLKIRSTKLEDSAMYFCASSGLGNTQPQHFGDGTRLSIL.